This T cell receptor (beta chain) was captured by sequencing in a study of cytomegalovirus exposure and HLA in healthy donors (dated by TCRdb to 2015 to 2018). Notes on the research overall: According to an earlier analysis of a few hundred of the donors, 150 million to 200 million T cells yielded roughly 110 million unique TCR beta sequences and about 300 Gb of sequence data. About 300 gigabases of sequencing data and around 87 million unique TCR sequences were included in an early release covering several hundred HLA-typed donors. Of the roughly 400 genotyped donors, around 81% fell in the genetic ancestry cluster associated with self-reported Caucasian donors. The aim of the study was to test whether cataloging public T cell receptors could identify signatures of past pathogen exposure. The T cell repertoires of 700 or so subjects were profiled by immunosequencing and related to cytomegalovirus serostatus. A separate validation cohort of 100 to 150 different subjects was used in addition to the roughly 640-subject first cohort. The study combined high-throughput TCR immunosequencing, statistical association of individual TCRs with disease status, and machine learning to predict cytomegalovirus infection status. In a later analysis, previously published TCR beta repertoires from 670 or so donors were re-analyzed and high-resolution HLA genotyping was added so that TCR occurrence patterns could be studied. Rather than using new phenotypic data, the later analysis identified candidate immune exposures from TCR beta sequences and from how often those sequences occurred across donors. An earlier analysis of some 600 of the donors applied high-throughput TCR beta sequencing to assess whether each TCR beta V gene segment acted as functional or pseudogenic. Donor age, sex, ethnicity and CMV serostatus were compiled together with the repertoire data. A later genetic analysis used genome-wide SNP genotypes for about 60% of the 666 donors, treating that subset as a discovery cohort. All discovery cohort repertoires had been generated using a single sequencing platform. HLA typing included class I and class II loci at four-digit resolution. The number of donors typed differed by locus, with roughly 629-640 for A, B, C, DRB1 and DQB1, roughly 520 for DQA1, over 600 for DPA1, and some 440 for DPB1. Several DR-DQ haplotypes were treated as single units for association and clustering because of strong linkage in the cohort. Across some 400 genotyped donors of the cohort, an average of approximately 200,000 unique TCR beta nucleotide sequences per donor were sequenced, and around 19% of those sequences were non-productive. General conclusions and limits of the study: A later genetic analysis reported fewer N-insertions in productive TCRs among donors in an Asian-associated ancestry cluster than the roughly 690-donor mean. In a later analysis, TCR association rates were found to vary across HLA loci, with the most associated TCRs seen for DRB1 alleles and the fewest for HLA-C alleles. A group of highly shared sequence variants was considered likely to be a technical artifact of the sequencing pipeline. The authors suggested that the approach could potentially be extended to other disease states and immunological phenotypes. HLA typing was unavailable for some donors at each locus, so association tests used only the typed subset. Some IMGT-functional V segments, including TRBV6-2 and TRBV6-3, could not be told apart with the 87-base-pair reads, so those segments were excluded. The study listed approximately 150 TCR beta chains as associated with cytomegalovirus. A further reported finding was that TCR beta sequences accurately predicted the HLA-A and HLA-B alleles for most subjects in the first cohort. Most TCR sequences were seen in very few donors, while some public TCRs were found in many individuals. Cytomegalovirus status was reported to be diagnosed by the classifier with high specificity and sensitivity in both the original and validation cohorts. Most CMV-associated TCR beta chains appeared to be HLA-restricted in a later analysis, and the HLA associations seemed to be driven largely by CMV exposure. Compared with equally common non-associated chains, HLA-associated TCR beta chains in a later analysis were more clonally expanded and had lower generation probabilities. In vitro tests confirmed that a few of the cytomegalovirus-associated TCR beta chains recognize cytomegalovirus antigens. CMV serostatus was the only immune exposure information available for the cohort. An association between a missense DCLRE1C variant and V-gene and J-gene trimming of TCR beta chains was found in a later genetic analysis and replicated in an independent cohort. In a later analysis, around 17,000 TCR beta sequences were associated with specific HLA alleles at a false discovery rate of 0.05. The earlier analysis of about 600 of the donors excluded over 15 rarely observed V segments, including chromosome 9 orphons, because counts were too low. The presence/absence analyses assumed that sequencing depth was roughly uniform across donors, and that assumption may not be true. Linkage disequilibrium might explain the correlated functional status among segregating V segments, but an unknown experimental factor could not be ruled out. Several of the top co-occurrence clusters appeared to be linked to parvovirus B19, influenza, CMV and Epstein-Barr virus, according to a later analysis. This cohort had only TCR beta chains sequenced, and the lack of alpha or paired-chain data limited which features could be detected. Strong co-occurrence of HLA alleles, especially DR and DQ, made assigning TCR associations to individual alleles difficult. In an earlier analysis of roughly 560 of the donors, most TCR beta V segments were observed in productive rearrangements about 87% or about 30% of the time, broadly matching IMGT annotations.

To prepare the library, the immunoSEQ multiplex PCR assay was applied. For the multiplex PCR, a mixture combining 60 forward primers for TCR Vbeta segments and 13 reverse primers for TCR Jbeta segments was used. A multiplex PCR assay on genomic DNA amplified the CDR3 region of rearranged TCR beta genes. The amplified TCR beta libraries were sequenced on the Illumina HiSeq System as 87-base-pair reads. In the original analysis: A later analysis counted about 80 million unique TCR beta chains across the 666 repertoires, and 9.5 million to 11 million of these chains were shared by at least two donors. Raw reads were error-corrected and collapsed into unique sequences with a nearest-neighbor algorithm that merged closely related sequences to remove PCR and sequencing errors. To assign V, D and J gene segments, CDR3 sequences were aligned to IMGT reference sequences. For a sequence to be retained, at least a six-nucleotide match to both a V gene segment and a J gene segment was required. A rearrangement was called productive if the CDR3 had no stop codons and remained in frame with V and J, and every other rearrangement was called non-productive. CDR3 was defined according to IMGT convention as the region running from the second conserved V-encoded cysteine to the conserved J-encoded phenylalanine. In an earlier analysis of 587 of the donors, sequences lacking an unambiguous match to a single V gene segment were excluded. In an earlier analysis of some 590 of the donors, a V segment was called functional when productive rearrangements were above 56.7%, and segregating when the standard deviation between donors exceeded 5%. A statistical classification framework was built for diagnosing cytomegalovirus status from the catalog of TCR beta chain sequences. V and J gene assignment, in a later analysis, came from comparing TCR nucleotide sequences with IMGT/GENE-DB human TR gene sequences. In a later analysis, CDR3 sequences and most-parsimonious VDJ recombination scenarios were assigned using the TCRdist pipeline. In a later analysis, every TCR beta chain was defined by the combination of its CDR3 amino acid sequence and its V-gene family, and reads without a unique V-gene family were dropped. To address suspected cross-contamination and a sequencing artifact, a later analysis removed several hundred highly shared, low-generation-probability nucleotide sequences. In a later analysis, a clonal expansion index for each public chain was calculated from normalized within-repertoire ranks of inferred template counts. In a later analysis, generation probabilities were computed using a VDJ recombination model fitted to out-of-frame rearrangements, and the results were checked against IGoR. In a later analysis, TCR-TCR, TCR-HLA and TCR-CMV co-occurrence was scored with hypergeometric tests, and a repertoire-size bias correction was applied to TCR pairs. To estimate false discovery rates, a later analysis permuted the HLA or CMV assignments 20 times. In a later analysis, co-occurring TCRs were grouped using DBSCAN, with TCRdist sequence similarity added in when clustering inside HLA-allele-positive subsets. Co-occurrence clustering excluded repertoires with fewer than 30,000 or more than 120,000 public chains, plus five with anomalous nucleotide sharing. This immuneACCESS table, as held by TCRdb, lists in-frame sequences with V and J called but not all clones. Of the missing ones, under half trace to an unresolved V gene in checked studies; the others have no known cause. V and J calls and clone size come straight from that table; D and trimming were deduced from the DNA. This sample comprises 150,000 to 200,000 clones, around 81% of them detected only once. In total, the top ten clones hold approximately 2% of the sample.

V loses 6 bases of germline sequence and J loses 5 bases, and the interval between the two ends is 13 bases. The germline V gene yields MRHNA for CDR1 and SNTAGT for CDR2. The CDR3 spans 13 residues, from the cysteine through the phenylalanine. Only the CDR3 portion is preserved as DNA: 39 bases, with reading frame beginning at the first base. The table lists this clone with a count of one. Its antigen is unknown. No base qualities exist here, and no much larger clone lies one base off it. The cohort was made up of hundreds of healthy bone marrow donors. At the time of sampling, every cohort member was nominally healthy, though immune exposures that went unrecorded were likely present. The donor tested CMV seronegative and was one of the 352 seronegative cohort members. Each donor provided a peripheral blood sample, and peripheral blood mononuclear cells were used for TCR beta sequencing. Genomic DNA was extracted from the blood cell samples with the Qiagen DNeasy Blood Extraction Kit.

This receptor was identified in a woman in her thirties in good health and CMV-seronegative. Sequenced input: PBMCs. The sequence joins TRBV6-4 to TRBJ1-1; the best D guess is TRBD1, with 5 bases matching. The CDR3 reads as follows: CASSIRVNTEAFF. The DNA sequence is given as TGTGCCAGCAGCATCAGGGTAAATACTGAAGCTTTCTTT.